The TCR beta chain described here comes from a study of blood T cell repertoires in COVID-19. Study-wide context: Samples came from the United States, Italy and Spain, spanning acute and convalescent COVID-19.

Repertoires were generated with immunoSEQ multiplex PCR, while TCRdb's copy carries only in-frame clones and drops some. Of 90,000 to 120,000 clones detected, roughly 80% appear once; the ten largest clones hold roughly 4.4%. Trimming took 3 bases from V and 6 from J; bases not matched to a gene: 5. Germline CDR1 LNHDA, CDR2 SQIVND (reference sequence). This CDR3 is built from 14 residues. The rearrangement links TRBV19 to TRBJ2-5; 9 bases are shared with TRBD1. Source material: peripheral blood. The origin of this receptor is a human donor in a cohort sampled during active COVID-19. The CDR3 sequence is CASSMTGGRKTQYF. The CDR3 nucleotides read TGTGCCAGTAGTATGACAGGGGGAAGGAAGACCCAGTACTTC.